Sequencing of this TCR beta chain was carried out in a study of cytomegalovirus exposure and HLA in healthy donors. General study findings and limits: Earlier analysis yielded a pattern in which most TCR beta V segments were productive about 87% or about 30% of the time. A missense variant in DCLRE1C was later tied to TCR beta V- and J-gene trimming.

This clone was picked up a small number of times. The antigen is undetermined. Primers for the PCR totalled 60 Vbeta and 13 Jbeta. The table came from immunoSEQ multiplex PCR; TCRdb's copy has only in-frame clones and leaves some out. The profile shows more than 85,000 clones, roughly 15% of them singletons. The CDR3 contains 16 residues. Germline V gives CDR1 SGHTA, CDR2 FQGNSA. The germline V and J ends were trimmed by 1 base and 0 bases, with 9 bases remaining between them. The donors comprised healthy bone marrow donors. The chain uses TRBV7-2 and TRBJ1-4, with a weak D call TRBD1 (5 bases). The receptor was derived from a female donor in good health and CMV-seronegative. The source material was PBMCs. This CDR3 is CASSLVGAATNEKLFF. CDR3 nucleotide sequence: TGTGCCAGCAGCTTAGTAGGGGCTGCAACTAATGAAAAACTGTTTTTT.